This T cell receptor (beta chain) was identified during a study of blood T cell repertoires in COVID-19. CDR1 and CDR2 from the germline V gene are SGHRS and YFSETQ. The CDR3 is 15 residues long. Trimming removed 4 bases from V and 3 bases from J; junction bases left unmatched: 6. The method was immunoSEQ multiplex PCR; TCRdb's version includes in-frame clones alone and lacks a portion of them. This table has some 74,000 clones, roughly four fifths appearing once. This chain connects TRBV5-1 to TRBJ2-3; 9 nucleotides align to TRBD2. The sample consisted of peripheral blood. This TCR was recovered from a man older than 75 with acute or convalescent COVID-19. This CDR3 reads CASSQAGGGTDTQYF. The CDR3 DNA sequence: TGCGCCAGCAGCCAAGCGGGGGGCGGGACAGATACGCAGTATTTT.